The T cell receptor (beta chain) described here comes from a study of neurological immune-mediated disorders. Time point defined: longitudinal time-point 3. The controls, all healthy individuals, were blood bank volunteers in Maryland, USA. Unsorted libraries were prepared from 2 million PBMCs that had been stored at -80 C. The authors produced cDNA by 5'RACE using 10-nucleotide random UMIs. The output of every sequencing run exceeded 160 million TCR-beta sequences, derived from 15-18 subjects. TCRdb passed the 5' RACE reads through MiXCR, listing each CDR3 protein once. The sample carries roughly 53,000 distinct CDR3 sequences, 7% to 9% recorded once. Ten or more counts support this clonotype. Germline CDR1 and CDR2: SEHNR and FQNEAQ (reference sequence). Trimming cost V 8 bases and J 4 bases, with 20 bases left between them. The CDR3 has 15 amino acids.

The receptor comes from a woman in her thirties or forties in good health. The chain has TRBV7-9 and TRBJ1-2; possible D gene TRBD1, 6 bases. Sequenced sample: PBMCs. As DNA, the CDR3 is TGTGCCAGCGGTCAGGCCGGGGGGCAAGGCTATGGCTACACCTTC. Protein sequence: CASGQAGGQGYGYTF.